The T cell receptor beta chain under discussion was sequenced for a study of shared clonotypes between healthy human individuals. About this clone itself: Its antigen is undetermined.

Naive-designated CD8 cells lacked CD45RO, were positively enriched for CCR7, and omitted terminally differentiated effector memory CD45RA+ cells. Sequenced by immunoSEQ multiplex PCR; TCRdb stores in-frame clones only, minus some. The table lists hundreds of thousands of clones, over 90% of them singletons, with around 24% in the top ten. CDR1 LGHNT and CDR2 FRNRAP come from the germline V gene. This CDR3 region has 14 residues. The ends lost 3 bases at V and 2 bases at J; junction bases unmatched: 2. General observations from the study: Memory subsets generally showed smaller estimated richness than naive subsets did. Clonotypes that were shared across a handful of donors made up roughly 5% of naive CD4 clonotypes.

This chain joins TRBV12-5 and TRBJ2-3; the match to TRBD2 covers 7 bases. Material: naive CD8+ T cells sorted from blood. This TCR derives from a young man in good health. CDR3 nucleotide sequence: TGTGCTAGTGGTTTAACTAGCGACACAGATACGCAGTATTTT. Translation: CASGLTSDTDTQYF.